This T cell receptor (beta chain) was recovered during a study of T cell responses to AZD1222 COVID-19 vaccine. Notes on the study in general: Spike-specific TCR breadth and depth went up after people got two AZD1222 doses. Spike-spanning, vaccine-associated CD4 TCRs were dominant at 160-218 and 743-854. The peak T cell response came first, and repertoires were sampled only after it.

This clone turned up a few times. Its antigen is undetermined. V gave up 0 bases and J gave up 8 bases; unmatched junction bases: 10. Germline V gene sequence: CDR1 SQVTM, CDR2 ANQGSEA. This CDR3 has 15 amino acids. Generated by immunoSEQ multiplex PCR, the TCRdb table keeps only in-frame clones and is missing some. The sample includes about 130,000 clones, 86% of them seen just once. The chain carries TRBV29-1 and TRBJ1-2; 9 nucleotides agree with TRBD1. This sample comprised peripheral blood, obtained on day 0 of AZD1222 vaccination. This receptor was obtained from an adult in good health. The CDR3 loop reads CSVEDHRGQGGGYTF. The CDR3 DNA reads TGCAGCGTTGAAGATCACCGGGGACAGGGAGGAGGCTACACCTTC.